The clone carrying this T cell receptor beta chain has a handful of counts. Its antigen is not known. The data derive from a study of T-cell memory formation after mild COVID-19. The trim removed 5 bases at V and 6 bases at J, leaving 10 bases unmatched. This CDR3 has 14 amino acids. In germline, CDR1 is SGHVS, CDR2 FQNEAQ. Regarding the study as a whole: Contracting clones from day 15 to 85 showed balanced CD4/CD8; later expanders favored CD4+.

5'RACE primed from the constant segment yielded TCR alpha and TCR beta cDNA libraries bearing sample barcodes and UMIs. TCRdb ran MiXCR on the 5' RACE reads and lists one entry per CDR3 protein. Of around 80,000 distinct CDR3 sequences in the sample, about 14% were seen once. The rearrangement joins TRBV7-8 to TRBJ2-7; 7 bases are a match to TRBD1. Sequencing used PBMCs or a T cell subset sorted from them (not recorded which). This TCR was sampled from an adult woman who had mild COVID-19 (a few samples of this study predate the infection). Cell type and time point are not known. CDR3 nucleotides: TGTGCCAGCAGCCAACGACAGGGAAGGCTCGAGCAGTACTTC. Its translation is CASSQRQGRLEQYF. Filled out from reference TRBV7-8 and TRBJ2-7, the complete variable domain reads GAGVSQSPRYKVAKRGQDVALRCDPISGHVSLFWYQQALGQGPEFLTYFQNEAQLDKSGLPSDRFFAERPEGSVSTLKIQRTQQEDSAVYLCASSQRQGRLEQYFGPGTRLTVT.